This TCR beta chain derives from a study of spatial heterogeneity in lung cancer. General study results and limits: Ubiquitous expanded tumor TCRs were observed in blood more at resection than follow-up.

This clonotype was detected a few times. As yet, its antigen is unknown. Described time point: sample taken at primary tumor resection. The authors sequenced whole RNA from tumor, nontumor lung or frozen PBMC without sorting. CDR1 is SEHNR and CDR2 is FQNEAQ in the germline V gene (reference sequence). The V end lost 4 bases, the J end lost 5 bases, and 14 bases lay between the germline ends. The CDR3 length is 14 residues. TCRdb re-derived calls from the 5' RACE reads in MiXCR, one entry per CDR3 protein. This sample has approximately 92,000 distinct CDR3 sequences, with more than 10% found just once.

The receptor's source is a male donor with early-stage non-small cell lung cancer. The specimen was PBMCs, collected at surgery. The chain links TRBV7-9 to TRBJ1-1; D might be TRBD1 (6 bases). In DNA form, the CDR3 reads TGTGCCAGCAGCTCCGATACAGGGTGGACTGAAGCTTTCTTT. Its translation is CASSSDTGWTEAFF.